The entry below gives a single TCR beta chain sequence along with its context. Its antigen is undetermined. TCRdb's copy holds only in-frame clones and misses some; the assay was immunoSEQ multiplex PCR. The sample shows some 150,000 clones, about 92% of them seen only once. The data derive from a study of T cell responses to AZD1222 COVID-19 vaccine. Broader study findings: White British donors predominated, females outnumbered males, and clonal diversity was possibly underestimated.

V lost 5 bases and J 2 bases, leaving 10 bases between the germline ends. The CDR3 has 13 residues. The germline V gene has CDR1 SGHRS and CDR2 YFSETQ. The material was peripheral blood, obtained on day 0 of AZD1222 vaccination. The clonotype originates from an adult in good health. The chain has TRBV5-1 and TRBJ1-2; D is unclear. CDR3 in amino acids: CASRDGSNYGYTF. The DNA of the CDR3 is TGCGCCAGCAGAGACGGTAGCAACTATGGCTACACCTTC.